Listed below are T cell receptor beta chains from one sample, sequenced in a study of CD8+ T cells in alopecia areata. Produced via immunoSEQ multiplex PCR; TCRdb's table is partial and in-frame only. This sample has approximately 150,000 clones, with 86% found just once. The starting material was CD8+ T cells sorted from blood, obtained at week 4, from a patient treated with tofacitinib. Receptors were obtained from a human donor with alopecia areata. Both conserved end residues are trimmed from each CDR3. Clone size is stated in some rows and not others, as once, few, many or a class when expanded.

- | TRBJ1-2 | TRBV7-2 | 8 | ASSLDRNT
- | TRBJ2-4 | TRBV29-1 | 13 | SVEPAGGPFSIQY
- | TRBJ2-5 | TRBV7-8 | 14 | ASSLFGLAGGETQY
- | TRBJ2-3 | TRBV5-1 | 14 | ASSLEASGNPDTQY
- | TRBJ2-6 | TRBV27 | 13 | ASSHGTAGANVLT
- | TRBJ1-2 | TRBV7-9 | 14 | ASSGWTGANNYGYT
- | TRBJ2-1 | TRBV29-1 | 15 | SVEEPGTGSSYNEQF
- | TRBJ2-7 | TRBV29-1 | 10 | SVVEQSYEQY
- | TRBJ2-7 | TRBV7-9 | 14 | ASRLPGLAGSYEQY
- | TRBJ2-7 | TRBV7-9 | 12 | ASSPPGSSYEQY
few | TRBJ2-3 | TRBV29-1 | 8 | SVGVDTQY
once | TRBJ2-1 | TRBV27 | 14 | ASSAPGTSGYNEQF
- | TRBJ2-7 | TRBV29-1 | 11 | SVWTGGEYEQY
- | TRBJ2-7 | TRBV9 | 13 | ASSPTGTDLYEQY
- | TRBJ2-3 | TRBV30 | 12 | AWSMGEGTDTQY
once | TRBJ2-1 | TRBV27 | 12 | ASSTSGRANEQF
- | TRBJ2-1 | TRBV6-5 | 13 | ASSSGLAANNEQF
- | TRBJ2-7 | TRBV18 | 14 | ASSPGDRGPSYEQY
- | TRBJ1-1 | TRBV7-9 | 11 | ASSLEAGGEAF
- | TRBJ2-7 | TRBV27 | 14 | ASSPTNAAGAYEQY
- | TRBJ2-5 | TRBV2 | 10 | ASRGGLETQY
- | TRBJ2-1 | TRBV4-1 | 13 | ASSQEGQGYNEQF